The 25 T cell receptor beta chains below were found in one sample sequenced in a study of T-cell memory formation after mild COVID-19. TCRdb reprocessed the 5' RACE reads with MiXCR, giving one entry per CDR3 protein. The sample has fewer than 400,000 distinct CDR3 sequences, 16% seen once. The sample was PBMCs or a T cell subset sorted from them (not recorded which). These receptors originate from a man aged 18-30 years who had mild COVID-19 (a few samples of this study predate the infection). Cell type and time point are not known.

This clonotype was seen a handful of times. V and J are TRBV25-1 and TRBJ2-6, with no clear D. Germline V gives CDR1 MGHDK, CDR2 SYGVNS. V was pared by 0 bases and J by 1 base, with 4 bases between. The CDR3 extends over 15 amino acids. The chain's CDR3 is CASSEYGSGANVLTF. The CDR3 DNA sequence: TGTGCCAGCAGTGAATATGGGTCTGGGGCCAACGTCCTGACTTTC.

This chain connects TRBV27 to TRBJ1-2, with 8 bases aligning to TRBD1. V was pared by 5 bases and J by 10 bases, with 12 bases of the junction left unmatched. The CDR3 is 14 amino acids. Germline V gene lookup returns CDR1 MNHEY and CDR2 SMNVEV (reference sequence). The CDR3 nucleotides are TGTGCCAGCAGTCCCTTGTTGGGACAGGAGAACTACACCTTC. It specifies CASSPLLGQENYTF.

CDR3 sequence reads: CSATPGAASYEQYF. As DNA, the CDR3 is TGCAGTGCTACCCCCGGAGCGGCCTCCTACGAGCAGTACTTC. The chain joins TRBV20-1 to TRBJ2-7; the D gene is possibly TRBD2 (5 bases). V shed 4 bases and J shed 0 bases, with 13 bases lying between them. CDR3 size: 14 residues. Germline V gene data show CDR1 as DFQATT and CDR2 as SNEGSKA (reference sequence).

This clonotype has a handful of counts. V and J are TRBV20-1 and TRBJ2-7, with D perhaps matching TRBD1 or TRBD2 (6 bases each). Germline V lookup: CDR1 DFQATT, CDR2 SNEGSKA (reference sequence). The CDR3 is 14 residues long. Trimming removed 2 bases from V and 2 bases from J, with 13 bases in between. CDR3 protein: CSARPGAGAYEQYF. The CDR3 nucleotides read TGCAGTGCTAGACCGGGGGCAGGGGCCTACGAGCAGTACTTC.

This clonotype occurred many times. This chain joins TRBV7-9 and TRBJ2-3; the D gene is possibly TRBD2 (6 bases). V dropped 4 bases and J dropped 4 bases, with 15 bases sitting between them. CDR1 is SEHNR, CDR2 FQNEAQ, per germline (reference sequence). This CDR3 has 15 residues. This CDR3 reads CASSSYEEGSDTQYF. CDR3 DNA sequence: TGTGCCAGCAGCTCCTACGAGGAGGGGTCAGATACGCAGTATTTT. Full variable domain (missing parts from reference TRBV7-9 and TRBJ2-3): DTGVSQNPRHKITKRGQNVTFRCDPISEHNRLYWYRQTLGQGPEFLTYFQNEAQLEKSRLLSDRFSAERPKGSFSTLEIQRTEQGDSAMYLCASSSYEEGSDTQYFGPGTRLTVL.

This clonotype was seen more than once but under ten times. The chain couples TRBV25-1 to TRBJ2-7; possible D gene TRBD1, 6 bases. V was clipped by 6 bases and J by 2 bases, with 11 bases between them. Germline values: CDR1 MGHDK, CDR2 SYGVNS. This CDR3 spans 13 amino acids. DNA of the CDR3: TGTGCCAGCAGCGCAGGGGCCCCCTACGAGCAGTACTTC. It yields the protein CASSAGAPYEQYF.

This clonotype has only a few counts. V gene TRBV5-1 combines with J gene TRBJ2-1; possibly TRBD2 for D (5 bases). Germline CDR1 SGHRS, CDR2 YFSETQ. The ends were cut back, 4 bases at V and 6 bases at J, with 17 bases in the middle. The CDR3 spans 15 residues. CDR3 loop: CASSMWLATSNEQFF. In DNA form, the CDR3 reads TGCGCCAGCAGCATGTGGCTAGCTACCTCCAATGAGCAGTTCTTC.

This clonotype was counted between two and nine times. The chain couples TRBV3-1 to TRBJ1-5; possible D gene TRBD1, 5 bases. Trimming took off 4 bases at V and 0 bases at J, with 10 bases between the two ends. This CDR3 is 15 amino acids long. The germline gives CDR1 LGHDT, CDR2 YNNKEL (reference sequence). The CDR3: CASSLGHYSNQPQHF. The CDR3 coding sequence is TGTGCCAGCAGCCTCGGACACTATAGCAATCAGCCCCAGCATTTT.

The rearrangement joins TRBV7-6 to TRBJ2-1, with 10 bases lining up with TRBD1. The CDR3 is 16 residues long. Looked up from germline, CDR1 is SGHVS and CDR2 is FNYEAQ. Trimming cost V 5 bases and J 9 bases; bases outside gene matches: 13. The CDR3 DNA is TGTGCCAGCAGCGCCACGCCGGGACAGGGGACGAGTGAGCAGTTCTTC. As protein: CASSATPGQGTSEQFF.

The chain links TRBV4-1 to TRBJ2-7; D gene unclear. The V and J ends lost 4 bases and 1 base respectively, with 8 bases between them. The CDR3 spans 13 residues. Looked up from germline, CDR1 is MGHRA and CDR2 is YSYEKL. Here the CDR3 DNA reads TGCGCCAGCAGCCCAACTCCATCCTACGAGCAGTACGTC. Encoded protein: CASSPTPSYEQYV.

This chain connects TRBV5-1 to TRBJ1-2, with 7 nucleotides matching TRBD1. Germline lookup yields CDR1 SGHRS and CDR2 YFSETQ. V trimming: 5 bases; J trimming: 3 bases; junction bases outside the gene matches: 10. The CDR3 is made up of 15 amino acids. DNA for the CDR3: TGCGCCAGCAGACTCCCAGACAGGGTGGACTATGGCTACACCTTC. It is translated as CASRLPDRVDYGYTF.

V and J are TRBV6-2 or TRBV6-3 and TRBJ2-5; no definite D call. This CDR3 has 13 amino acids. The V end was cut by 5 bases, the J end by 5 bases, with 12 bases between. Germline assignment: CDR1 MNHEY and CDR2 SVGEGT. The CDR3 DNA follows: TGTGCCAGCAGTCCGACCACACGGGAGACCCAGTACTTC. Amino acid sequence: CASSPTTRETQYF.

This clonotype was observed many times. The chain combines TRBV7-3 with TRBJ1-2; D gene ambiguous. Trimming removed 5 bases at V and 5 bases at J, with 12 bases between. This CDR3 spans 13 amino acids. Germline lookup yields CDR1 SGHTA and CDR2 FQGTGA. The CDR3 nucleotides read TGTGCCAGCAGCCCCCGGGCGGGGTATGGCTACACCTTC. Translating gives CASSPRAGYGYTF. Full variable domain (missing parts from reference TRBV7-3 and TRBJ1-2): GAGVSQTPSNKVTEKGKYVELRCDPISGHTALYWYRQSLGQGPEFLIYFQGTGAADDSGLPNDRFFAVRPEGSVSTLKIQRTERGDSAVYLCASSPRAGYGYTFGSGTRLTVV.

V usage is TRBV6-6 and J usage is TRBJ1-3, with 7 bases lining up with TRBD1. CDR3 length: 17 residues. The germline CDR1 and CDR2 sequences are MNHNY and SVGAGI (reference sequence). Trimming at V came to 0 bases and at J to 0 bases, leaving 5 bases not matched to a gene. CDR3 amino acids: CASSYSGQSFSGNTIYF. The CDR3 DNA sequence: TGTGCCAGCAGTTACTCGGGACAGTCCTTCTCTGGAAACACCATATATTTT.

The rearrangement links TRBV30 to TRBJ1-3, with D unclear. This CDR3 is 13 amino acids long. Germline CDR1 GTSNPN, CDR2 SVGIG (reference sequence). The V end was cut by 5 bases, the J end by 0 bases, with 8 bases between. CDR3 in DNA: TGTGCCTGGCTCAGAGACTCTGGAAACACCATATATTTT. Residues: CAWLRDSGNTIYF.

The J gene is TRBJ2-7, the V gene TRBV7-9, with 9 bases aligning to TRBD1. The CDR3 contains 15 residues. CDR1 is SEHNR and CDR2 is FQNEAQ in the germline V gene (reference sequence). After removal of 6 bases from V and 2 bases from J, the junction contained 8 bases not matched to a gene. CDR3 sequence: CASSTGTGRTYEQYF. For the CDR3, the DNA is TGTGCCAGCAGTACCGGGACAGGGAGGACCTACGAGCAGTACTTC.

In this sample, this clonotype turned up a few times. The V call is TRBV12-3 or TRBV12-4, the J call TRBJ1-2, with D unresolved. Trimming left V 7 bases short and J 8 bases short, with 17 bases between. The CDR3 is made up of 13 amino acids. The CDR3 DNA follows: TGTGCCAGCACCTTTAATCAAAGGGCCGGCTACACCTTC. This encodes CASTFNQRAGYTF.

The rearrangement uses TRBV24-1 and TRBJ2-2; D remains unclear. V was clipped by 0 bases and J by 3 bases, with 4 bases between them. The CDR3 has 14 amino acids. Germline V lookup: CDR1 KGHDR, CDR2 SFDVKD. The CDR3 nucleotides read TGTGCCACCAGTGATTTGCTGGACACCGGGGAGCTGTTTTTT. This encodes CATSDLLDTGELFF.

The chain combines TRBV11-2 with TRBJ2-1, with 11 bases that match TRBD1. Germline V gene data show CDR1 as SGHAT and CDR2 as FQNNGV. The J segment lost 3 bases and the V segment lost 6 bases, leaving 7 bases of the junction unmatched. The CDR3 is 16 amino acids. CDR3 nucleotides: TGTGCCAGCAGGCGCGGTGGGACAGGGGGCTACAATGAGCAGTTCTTC. Translated: CASRRGGTGGYNEQFF. The whole variable domain, remainder taken from reference TRBV11-2 and TRBJ2-1, is EAGVAQSPRYKIIEKRQSVAFWCNPISGHATLYWYQQILGQGPKLLIQFQNNGVVDDSQLPKDRFSAERLKGVDSTLKIQPAKLEDSAVYLCASRRGGTGGYNEQFFGPGTRLTVL.

This clonotype was detected only a few times. V gene TRBV6-5 combines with J gene TRBJ1-2; a possible D gene is TRBD1 (6 bases). With 6 bases removed from V and 6 bases from J, the gap between germline ends came to 17 bases. The CDR3 spans 14 residues. Germline V gene data show CDR1 as MNHEY and CDR2 as SVGAGI. The CDR3, as DNA: TGTGCCAGCAGCCAGTACAGGGAAAGGGATGGCTACACCTTC. It codes for CASSQYRERDGYTF.

The sample holds many counts of this clonotype. This chain connects TRBV20-1 to TRBJ2-7, with D uncertain. Germline V gene sequence: CDR1 DFQATT, CDR2 SNEGSKA (reference sequence). V was pared by 0 bases and J by 3 bases, with 3 bases between. This CDR3 is 11 amino acids long. CDR3 nucleotide sequence: TGCAGTGCTAGAGAGGGCTACGAGCAGTACGTC. Residues: CSAREGYEQYV.

In this sample, this clonotype turned up many times. This rearrangement joins TRBV4-3 to TRBJ2-5; D is tentatively TRBD1 or TRBD2 (5 bases each). V lost 1 base and J lost 1, with 13 bases in between. The CDR3 contains 16 residues. The germline gives CDR1 LGHNA, CDR2 YSLEER. CDR3 DNA sequence: TGCGCCAGCAGCCAAGGGGGACGGCAGGGCCAAGAGACCCAGTACTTC. It codes for CASSQGGRQGQETQYF.

This clonotype was recorded a few times. The rearrangement uses TRBV5-1 and TRBJ1-2, with D uncertain. Deletions cut 4 bases from V and 0 bases from J, with 13 bases between. CDR3 length: 15 residues. Germline CDR1 SGHRS, CDR2 YFSETQ. This chain's CDR3 is CASSLGRTTNYGYTF. CDR3 bases: TGCGCCAGCAGCCTCGGACGGACCACTAACTATGGCTACACCTTC. Full variable domain (rest looked up from reference TRBV5-1 and TRBJ1-2): KAGVTQTPRYLIKTRGQQVTLSCSPISGHRSVSWYQQTPGQGLQFLFEYFSETQRNKGNFPGRFSGRQFSNSRSEMNVSTLELGDSALYLCASSLGRTTNYGYTFGSGTRLTVV.

This clonotype has only a few counts. The CDR3 DNA follows: TGTGCCAGCAGCTACGGAGAGTATAATTCACCCCTCCACTTT. Encoded protein: CASSYGEYNSPLHF. The rearrangement uses TRBV7-2 and TRBJ1-6; D is uncertain. Trimming took off 4 bases at V and 4 bases at J, with 8 bases between the two ends. From germline, CDR1 is SGHTA and CDR2 FQGNSA. CDR3 size: 14 residues.

This clonotype was detected a few times. The J gene is TRBJ1-6, the V gene TRBV7-6; 8 positions agree with TRBD1. Germline lookup yields CDR1 SGHVS and CDR2 FNYEAQ. V gave up 2 bases and J gave up 10 bases; unmatched junction bases: 4. The CDR3 has 14 residues. This CDR3 is CASSLTDRDSPLHF. In nucleotides, the CDR3 is TGTGCCAGCAGCTTAACGGACAGGGACTCACCCCTCCACTTT.